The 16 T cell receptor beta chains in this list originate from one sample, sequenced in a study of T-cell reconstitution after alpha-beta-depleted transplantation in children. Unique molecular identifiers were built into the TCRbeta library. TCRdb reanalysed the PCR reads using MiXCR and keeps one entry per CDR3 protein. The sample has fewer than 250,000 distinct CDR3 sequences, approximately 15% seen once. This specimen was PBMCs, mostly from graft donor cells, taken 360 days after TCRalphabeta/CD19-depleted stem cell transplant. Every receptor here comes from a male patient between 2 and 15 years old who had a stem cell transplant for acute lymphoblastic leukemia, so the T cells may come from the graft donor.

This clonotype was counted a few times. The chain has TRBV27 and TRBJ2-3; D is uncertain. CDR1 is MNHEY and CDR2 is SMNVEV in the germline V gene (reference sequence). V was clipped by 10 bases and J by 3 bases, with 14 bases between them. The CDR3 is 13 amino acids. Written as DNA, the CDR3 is TGTGCCACCCGGACCGCTTGGACAGATACGCAGTATTTT. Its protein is CATRTAWTDTQYF.

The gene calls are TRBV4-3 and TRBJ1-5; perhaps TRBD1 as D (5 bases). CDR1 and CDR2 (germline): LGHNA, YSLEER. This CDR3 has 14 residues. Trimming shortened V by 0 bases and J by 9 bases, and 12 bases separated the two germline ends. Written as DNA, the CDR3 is TGCGCCAGCAGCCAAGATCGGGGCTCGGGGCCCCAGCATTTT. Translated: CASSQDRGSGPQHF.

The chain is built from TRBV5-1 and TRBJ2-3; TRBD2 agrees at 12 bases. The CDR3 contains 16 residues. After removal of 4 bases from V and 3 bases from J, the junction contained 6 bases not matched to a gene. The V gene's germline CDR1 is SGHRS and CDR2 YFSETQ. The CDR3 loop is CASSPAGTSGTDTQYF. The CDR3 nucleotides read TGCGCCAGCAGCCCCGCCGGGACTAGCGGGACAGATACGCAGTATTTT.

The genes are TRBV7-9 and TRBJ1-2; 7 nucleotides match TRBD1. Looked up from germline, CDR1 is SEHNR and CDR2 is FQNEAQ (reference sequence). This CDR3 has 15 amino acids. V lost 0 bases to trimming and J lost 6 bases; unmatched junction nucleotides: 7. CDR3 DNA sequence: TGTGCCAGCAGCTTAGCAACCCTACAGGGGAATGGCTACACCTTC. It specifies CASSLATLQGNGYTF.

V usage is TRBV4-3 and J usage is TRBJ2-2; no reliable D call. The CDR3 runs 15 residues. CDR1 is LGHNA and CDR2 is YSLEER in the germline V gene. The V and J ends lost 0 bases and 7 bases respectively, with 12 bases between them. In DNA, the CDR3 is TGCGCCAGCAGCCAAGAGCCCCCATATCGCGGGGAGCTGTTTTTT. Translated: CASSQEPPYRGELFF.

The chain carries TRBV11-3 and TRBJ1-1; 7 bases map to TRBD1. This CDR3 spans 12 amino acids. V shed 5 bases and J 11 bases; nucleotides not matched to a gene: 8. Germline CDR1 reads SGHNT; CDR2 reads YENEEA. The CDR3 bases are TGTGCCAGCAGCCCCGGGTCCAGGGGGGCTTTCTTT. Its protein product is CASSPGSRGAFF.

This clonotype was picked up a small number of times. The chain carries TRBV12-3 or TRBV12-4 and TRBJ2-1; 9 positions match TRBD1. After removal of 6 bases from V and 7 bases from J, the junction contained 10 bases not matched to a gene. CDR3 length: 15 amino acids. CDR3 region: CASSLSGQGRNEQFF. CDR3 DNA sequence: TGTGCCAGCAGCCTCTCGGGACAGGGTAGGAATGAGCAGTTCTTC.

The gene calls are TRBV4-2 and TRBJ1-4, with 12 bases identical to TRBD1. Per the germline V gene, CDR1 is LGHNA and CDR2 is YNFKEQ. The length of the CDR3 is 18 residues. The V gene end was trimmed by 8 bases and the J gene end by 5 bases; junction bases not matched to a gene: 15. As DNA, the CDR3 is TGTGCCAGCGGTCCGGGACAGGGGGCATGGACGTTCAATGAAAAACTGTTTTTT. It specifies CASGPGQGAWTFNEKLFF.

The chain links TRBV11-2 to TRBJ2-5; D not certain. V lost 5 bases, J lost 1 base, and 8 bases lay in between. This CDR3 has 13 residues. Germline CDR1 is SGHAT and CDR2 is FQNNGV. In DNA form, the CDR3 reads TGTGCCAGCAGCCTGAGCGTCCAAGAGACCCAGTACTTC. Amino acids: CASSLSVQETQYF.

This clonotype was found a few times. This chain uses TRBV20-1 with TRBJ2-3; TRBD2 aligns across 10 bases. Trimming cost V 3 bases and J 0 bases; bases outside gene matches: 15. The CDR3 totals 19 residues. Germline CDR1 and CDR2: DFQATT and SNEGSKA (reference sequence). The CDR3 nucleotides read TGCAGTGCTAGCCCCCATCGGTCTAGCGGGGGTTCTAGCACAGATACGCAGTATTTT. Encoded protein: CSASPHRSSGGSSTDTQYF.

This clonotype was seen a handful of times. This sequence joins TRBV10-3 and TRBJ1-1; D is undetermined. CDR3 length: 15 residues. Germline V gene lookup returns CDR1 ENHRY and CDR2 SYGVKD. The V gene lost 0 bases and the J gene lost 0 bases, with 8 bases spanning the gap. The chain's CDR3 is CAISESRVMNTEAFF. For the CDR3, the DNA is TGTGCCATCAGTGAGTCTCGGGTTATGAACACTGAAGCTTTCTTT.

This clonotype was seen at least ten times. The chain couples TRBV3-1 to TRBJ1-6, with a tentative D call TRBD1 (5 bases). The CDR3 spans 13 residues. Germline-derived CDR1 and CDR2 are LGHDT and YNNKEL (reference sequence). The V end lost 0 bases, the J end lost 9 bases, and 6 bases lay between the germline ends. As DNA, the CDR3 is TGTGCCAGCAGCCAAGAGGGGGGTTCACCCCTCCACTTT. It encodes CASSQEGGSPLHF. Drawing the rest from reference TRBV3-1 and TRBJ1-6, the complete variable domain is DTAVSQTPKYLVTQMGNDKSIKCEQNLGHDTMYWYKQDSKKFLKIMFSYNNKELIINETVPNRFSPKSPDKAHLNLHINSLELGDSAVYFCASSQEGGSPLHFGNGTRLTVT.

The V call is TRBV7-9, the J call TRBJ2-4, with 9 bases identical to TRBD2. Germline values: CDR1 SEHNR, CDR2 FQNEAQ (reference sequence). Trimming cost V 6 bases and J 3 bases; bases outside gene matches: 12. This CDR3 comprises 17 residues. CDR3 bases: TGTGCCAGCAGTCAACTAGCGGGTCCGTCGGGCAAAAACATTCAGTACTTC. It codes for CASSQLAGPSGKNIQYF.

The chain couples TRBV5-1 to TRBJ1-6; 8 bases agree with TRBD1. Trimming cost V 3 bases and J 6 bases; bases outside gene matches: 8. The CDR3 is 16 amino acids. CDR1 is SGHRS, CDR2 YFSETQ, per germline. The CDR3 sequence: CASSSLLGQGNSPLHF. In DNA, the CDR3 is TGCGCCAGCAGCTCACTACTCGGACAGGGTAATTCACCCCTCCACTTT.

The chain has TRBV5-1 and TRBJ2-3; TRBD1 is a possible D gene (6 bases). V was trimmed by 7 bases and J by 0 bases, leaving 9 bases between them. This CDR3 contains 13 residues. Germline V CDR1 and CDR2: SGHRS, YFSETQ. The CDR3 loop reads CASETGSTDTQYF. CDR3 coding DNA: TGCGCCAGCGAAACAGGGAGCACAGATACGCAGTATTTT.

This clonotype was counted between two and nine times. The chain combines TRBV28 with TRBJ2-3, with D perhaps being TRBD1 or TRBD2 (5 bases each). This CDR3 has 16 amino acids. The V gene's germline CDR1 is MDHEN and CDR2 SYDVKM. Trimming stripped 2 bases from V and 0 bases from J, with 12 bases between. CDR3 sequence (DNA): TGTGCCAGCAGTTTACCCCGGGGCCCTAGCACAGATACGCAGTATTTT. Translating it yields CASSLPRGPSTDTQYF.